This T cell receptor beta chain was recovered during a study of T cell repertoires in cytomegalovirus infection. The wider study: It can be stated that public TCR beta signatures indicated CMV infection as well as a matching HLA type. Regarding the study as a whole: CMV-specific TCR beta clonotypes restricted by HLA-C dominated the ex vivo response. Totalled public TCR beta family frequency picked out people who carried CMV plus the relevant HLA.

From the reads, TCRdb called clonotypes with MiXCR, one entry per CDR3 protein. The table includes 150,000 to 200,000 distinct CDR3 sequences, roughly a fifth detected once. With regard to this clonotype: What it binds is unknown.

This CDR3 spans 14 amino acids. Trimming removed 3 bases at V and 5 bases at J, with 13 bases between. The chain joins TRBV12-3 or TRBV12-4 to TRBJ2-5; D may be TRBD1 (5 bases). The TCR originated in a human donor in good health (CMV status not recorded). Some clones in this sample may be carry-over from other donors' samples. Sequences were obtained from PBMCs. The CDR3 nucleotides are TGTGCCAGCAGTTTTGGGGCTAGTGGGGAGACCCAGTACTTC. Encoded protein: CASSFGASGETQYF.